Described below is a single T cell receptor beta chain sequence and its context. In its sample, this clone was seen once. Its binding antigen is unknown. No base quality values were provided; no much bigger clone lies one nucleotide off. The sample originates from a study of T cell responses to AZD1222 COVID-19 vaccine (dated by TCRdb to about 2021). Concerning the study at large: AZD1222 recipients with second doses at about 4 weeks or about 12 weeks were pooled, because spike-specific TCR depth and breadth did not differ between schedules. TCR sequencing covered more than 230 trial participants: 200 to 210 given two doses of AZD1222 and 26 given two doses of MenACWY control vaccine. Trial participants were enrolled by age into 18-55, 56-69 and 70-plus year subgroups, with approximately 150, 30 and 60 TCR-sequenced participants respectively. Here is what the overall study found, with its caveats: CD4 TCRs associated with the vaccine covered the entire spike protein, and the dominant responses were in regions 160-218 and 743-854. Conclusions about previously exposed vaccinees were limited because only 5 or 6 AZD1222 recipients were SARS-CoV-2 seropositive at baseline. Participants were mostly white British and included more females than males, and it was suggested by the authors that clonal diversity may have been underestimated. Because no day 14 peak-response samples were available, the repertoires could be characterized only after the peak T cell response. After two AZD1222 doses, both the breadth and the depth of spike-specific TCRs were significantly higher than at day 0 and than in MenACWY recipients. Reportedly, almost half of the unique spike-specific TCRs recognized epitopes lying outside the regions that are mutated in the B.1.351 and B.1.1.7 variants. The 56-69-year group was small, and its depth increase did not reach significance, likely because of low power.

CDR1 GTSNPN and CDR2 SVGIG were looked up in the germline V gene (reference sequence). The cysteine opens and the phenylalanine closes a CDR3 of 14 amino acids. Left in the record is the CDR3 DNA by itself, 42 bases read in frame from the first base. The V and J ends are trimmed by 4 bases and 1 base, leaving 13 bases between them. The CDR3 regions of human TCRbeta chains were subjected to immunosequencing. Turning to the authors' computational methods: TCRs in the repertoires were compared against a reference library of SARS-CoV-2-specific TCRs that had been generated with the MIRA antigen-specificity platform. Breadth was defined as the fraction of unique TCRs that were SARS-CoV-2-associated. Depth was defined as the fraction of total T cells that were SARS-CoV-2-associated. Using the MIRA data, every spike-specific TCR was mapped to the spike region that the TCR reacted to and assigned to either a CD4 or a CD8 class. Log10-transformed breadth and depth values were compared by one-way ANOVA with Sidak's multiple comparisons tests. TCRdb obtained this table from immuneACCESS and retained in-frame rearrangements with V and J assigned. These tables miss some clones; where compared with another copy, unresolved V genes account for less than half of the shortfall, and the remainder is unexplained. D and trimming come from the DNA, and the V and J calls and clone size come from that table. The sample contains 150,000 to 200,000 clones, 90% to 95% of them found a single time. The ten largest make up about 1.9% of the sample.

This specimen's time point label, interpreted: baseline before first vaccination. Samples from vaccinated people were obtained from the UK trials COV001 and COV002, which included a single-blind randomized controlled phase 2/3 trial of AZD1222 (ChAdOx1 nCoV-19) in healthy adults. Trial participant PBMC samples were collected at day 0 and day 28 after the second dose for TCRbeta chain sequencing. The source is an adult in good health. The material sequenced was peripheral blood, taken on day 0 of AZD1222 vaccination. The rearrangement combines TRBV30 with TRBJ1-1, with TRBD1 as a weak D call on 5 bases. The CDR3 protein is CAWTPGRRNTEAFF. The nucleotide sequence reads as follows: TGTGCCTGGACTCCGGGACGGCGGAACACTGAAGCTTTCTTT.